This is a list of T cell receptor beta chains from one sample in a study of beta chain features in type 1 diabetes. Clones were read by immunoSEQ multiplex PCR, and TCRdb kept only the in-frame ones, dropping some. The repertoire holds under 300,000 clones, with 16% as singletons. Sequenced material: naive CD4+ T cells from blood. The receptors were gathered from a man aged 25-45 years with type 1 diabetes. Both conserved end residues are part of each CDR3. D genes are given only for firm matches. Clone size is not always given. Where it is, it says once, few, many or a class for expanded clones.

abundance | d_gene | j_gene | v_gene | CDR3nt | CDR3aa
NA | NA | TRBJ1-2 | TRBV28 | TGTGCCAGCAGTGAGGGAGGCGGCTACACCTTC | CASSEGGGYTF
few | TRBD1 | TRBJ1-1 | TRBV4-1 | TGCGCCAGCAGCCAAGAGTGGGCCAGGGGGCGAAGAACTGAAGCTTTCTTT | CASSQEWARGRRTEAFF
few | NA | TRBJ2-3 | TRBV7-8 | TGTGCCAGCAGCTTTCTAGGCACAGATACGCAGTATTTT | CASSFLGTDTQYF
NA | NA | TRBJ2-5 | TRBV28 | TGTGCCAGCACTATACTCGGGTGGGAGACCCAGTACTTC | CASTILGWETQYF
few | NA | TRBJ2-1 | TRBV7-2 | TGTGCCAGCAGCCCGGGGCTAGTTGGTGAGCAGTTCTTC | CASSPGLVGEQFF
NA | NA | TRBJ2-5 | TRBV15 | TGTGCCACCAGCAGAGATAGGGGACACGGGACCCAGTACTTC | CATSRDRGHGTQYF
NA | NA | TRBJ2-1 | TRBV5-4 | TGTGCCAGCAGCTTGGGTAGCGGCTCCTACAATGAGCAGTTCTTC | CASSLGSGSYNEQFF
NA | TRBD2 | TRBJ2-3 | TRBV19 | TGTGCCAGTAGTATAGAGCGGGAGGATAATACGCAGTATTTT | CASSIEREDNTQYF
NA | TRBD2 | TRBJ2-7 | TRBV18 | TGTGCCAGCTCACTTACTAGCGGGCACTCCTACGAGCAGTACTTC | CASSLTSGHSYEQYF
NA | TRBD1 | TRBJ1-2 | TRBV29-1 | TGCAGCTTCCGGCCCCAGGGGGGCTATGGCTACACCTTC | CSFRPQGGYGYTF
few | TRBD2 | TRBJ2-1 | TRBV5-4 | TGTGCCAGCAGCTTGGCTAGCGGGCCCTACAATGAGCAGTTCTTC | CASSLASGPYNEQFF
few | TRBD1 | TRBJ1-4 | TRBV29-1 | TGCAGCGCTGGACAGGCGTCTAATGAAAAACTGTTTTTT | CSAGQASNEKLFF
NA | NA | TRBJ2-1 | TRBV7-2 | TGTGCCAGCAGCTTACAAGCTGAGCAGTTCTTC | CASSLQAEQFF
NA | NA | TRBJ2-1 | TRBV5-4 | TGTGCCAGCAGCCCCCCCGACGTACAGGGTGTGGGCTACAATGAGCAGTTCTTC | CASSPPDVQGVGYNEQFF
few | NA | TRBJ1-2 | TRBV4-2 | TGTGCCAGCAGCCTCGAGGACAGAGCTAACTATGGCTACACCTTC | CASSLEDRANYGYTF
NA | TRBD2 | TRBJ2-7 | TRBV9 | TGTGCCAGCAGCACACACTGGACTAGCGACTACGAGCAGTACTTC | CASSTHWTSDYEQYF
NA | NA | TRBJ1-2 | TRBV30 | TGTGCCTGGACCCCGGACAGCTATGGCTACACCTTC | CAWTPDSYGYTF